The 25 T cell receptor beta chains in this list originate from one sample, sequenced in a study of technical replicates of blood from a few donors. Method: immunoSEQ multiplex PCR; TCRdb's copy keeps in-frame clones and lacks some. The profile covers tens of thousands of clones, with around 97% appearing a single time and approximately 0.37% taken by the ten largest. Input material: T cells isolated from PBMCs. The receptor source for this set is a human donor in good health.

The rearrangement joins TRBV15 to TRBJ2-1, with D maybe TRBD1 (6 bases). The CDR3 has 11 amino acids. Germline V gives CDR1 LNHNV, CDR2 YYDKDF (reference sequence). V dropped 3 bases and J dropped 12 bases, with 9 bases sitting between them. The CDR3 here is CATSSEQGQFF. CDR3 bases: TGTGCCACCAGCAGCGAACAGGGGCAGTTCTTC. The variable domain in full, with the rest retrieved from reference TRBV15 and TRBJ2-1, is DAMVIQNPRYQVTQFGKPVTLSCSQTLNHNVMYWYQQKSSQAPKLLFHYYDKDFNNEADTPDNFQSRRPNTSFCFLDIRSPGLGDTAMYLCATSSEQGQFFGPGTRLTVL.

This clone was observed once. CDR3 coding DNA: TGCAGCGCAGCGGGAGCCCCCTACAATGAGCAGTTCTTC. It is translated as CSAAGAPYNEQFF. The J gene is TRBJ2-1, the V gene TRBV29-1, with 8 bases identical to TRBD2. Unmatched junction bases numbered 4, after V lost 7 bases and J lost 2 bases. Germline CDR1 SQVTM, CDR2 ANQGSEA. This CDR3 is built from 13 residues.

V and J are TRBV23-1 and TRBJ2-7; 7 bases are shared with TRBD1. TRBV23-1 belongs to the ORF category, with a function that is uncertain. This CDR3 is 15 amino acids long. J lost 3 bases, V lost 2 bases, and 7 bases had no gene match. Here the CDR3 reads CASSQPQGESYEQYF. CDR3 coding DNA: TGCGCCAGCAGTCAACCCCAGGGGGAGAGCTACGAGCAGTACTTC.

This chain links TRBV30 with TRBJ2-1; 7 bases line up with TRBD2. Germline assignment: CDR1 GTSNPN and CDR2 SVGIG (reference sequence). The CDR3 runs 14 residues. Trimming removed 8 bases from V and 6 bases from J; junction bases left unmatched: 13. The chain's CDR3 is CAAEPRENPNEQFF. DNA for the CDR3: TGTGCCGCCGAACCGCGGGAGAACCCCAATGAGCAGTTCTTC.

The chain carries TRBV11-2 and TRBJ2-1, with TRBD2 as a possible D gene (6 bases). V dropped 3 bases and J dropped 8 bases, with 11 bases sitting between them. Germline V gene lookup returns CDR1 SGHAT and CDR2 FQNNGV. The CDR3 spans 13 residues. DNA for the CDR3: TGTGCCAGCAGCTTCCCGGGAGTGGATGAGCAGTTCTTC. Its protein is CASSFPGVDEQFF.

This sequence joins TRBV28 and TRBJ2-7; 7 bases agree with TRBD1. Per germline, CDR1 MDHEN and CDR2 SYDVKM. The CDR3 is 13 amino acids. With V trimmed by 5 bases and J by 1 base, 2 bases remained unmatched. The CDR3 here is CASSMTGSYEQYF. In DNA form, the CDR3 reads TGTGCCAGCAGTATGACAGGGTCCTACGAGCAGTACTTC.

The chain uses TRBV29-1 and TRBJ2-7; no definite D call. The germline V gene has CDR1 SQVTM and CDR2 ANQGSEA. The V end lost 4 bases, the J end lost 4 bases, and 17 bases lay between the germline ends. The CDR3 has 14 residues. The CDR3 DNA reads TGCAGCGTTGTAGACGGGTCAACCCATTACGAGCAGTACTTC. It is translated as CSVVDGSTHYEQYF.

V is TRBV29-1 and J is TRBJ2-5, with 7 bases that match TRBD2. Germline assignment: CDR1 SQVTM and CDR2 ANQGSEA. The V and J ends lost 6 bases and 4 bases, in that order; junction bases with no gene match: 5. The CDR3 spans 12 residues. For the CDR3, the DNA is TGCAGCGTCCATGGACTAGTAGAGACCCAGTACTTC. Protein product: CSVHGLVETQYF.

V is TRBV6-1 and J is TRBJ2-7, with 15 positions matching TRBD2. V was clipped by 2 bases and J by 5 bases; unmatched bases: 4. Germline V lookup: CDR1 MNHNS, CDR2 SASEGT. This CDR3 has 16 amino acids. This CDR3 is CASSEKGLAGGDEQYF. The CDR3 bases are TGTGCCAGCAGTGAAAAAGGACTAGCGGGAGGGGACGAGCAGTACTTC.

This rearrangement joins TRBV27 to TRBJ2-6; 8 nucleotides line up with TRBD1. The CDR3 extends over 17 amino acids. Germline assignment: CDR1 MNHEY and CDR2 SMNVEV (reference sequence). V lost 7 bases, J lost 0 bases, and 8 bases stayed unmatched. The CDR3 sequence: CASTDRGPYSGANVLTF. CDR3 in DNA: TGTGCCAGCACCGACAGGGGACCCTACTCTGGGGCCAACGTCCTGACTTTC. The whole variable domain, remainder taken from reference TRBV27 and TRBJ2-6, is EAQVTQNPRYLITVTGKKLTVTCSQNMNHEYMSWYRQDPGLGLRQIYYSMNVEVTDKGDVPEGYKVSRKEKRNFPLILESPSPNQTSLYFCASTDRGPYSGANVLTFGAGSRLTVL.

The rearrangement joins TRBV2 to TRBJ2-7; 10 bases line up with TRBD2. Losses at the gene ends were 3 bases for V and 5 bases for J; bases not matched to a gene: 4. Germline V lookup: CDR1 SNHLY, CDR2 FYNNEI. The CDR3 has 14 residues. The CDR3 protein is CASSEGLAGDEQYF. In nucleotides, the CDR3 is TGTGCCAGCAGTGAGGGTCTAGCGGGAGACGAGCAGTACTTC. Together with reference TRBV2 and TRBJ2-7, the CDR3 gives the full variable domain: EPEVTQTPSHQVTQMGQEVILRCVPISNHLYFYWYRQILGQKVEFLVSFYNNEISEKSEIFDDQFSVERPDGSNFTLKIRSTKLEDSAMYFCASSEGLAGDEQYFGPGTRLTVT.

The genes are TRBV19 and TRBJ1-1, with 7 bases that match TRBD1. This CDR3 comprises 15 residues. V shed 8 bases, J shed 5 bases, and the junction held 14 bases outside the gene matches. Per germline, CDR1 LNHDA and CDR2 SQIVND (reference sequence). CDR3 DNA: TGTGCCAGTCTGAGACAGGGAGACTTTCCAACTGAAGCTTTCTTT. This gives the protein CASLRQGDFPTEAFF. Supplemented by reference TRBV19 and TRBJ1-1, the full variable domain reads DGGITQSPKYLFRKEGQNVTLSCEQNLNHDAMYWYRQDPGQGLRLIYYSQIVNDFQKGDIAEGYSVSREKKESFPLTVTSAQKNPTAFYLCASLRQGDFPTEAFFGQGTRLTVV.

The chain recombines TRBV5-1 with TRBJ2-4, with a tentative D call TRBD1 (5 bases). Germline loops: CDR1 SGHRS, CDR2 YFSETQ. This CDR3 region has 13 residues. With 1 base removed from V and 6 bases from J, the gap between germline ends came to 8 bases. CDR3 DNA sequence: TGCGCCAGCAGCTTGTCCCAGGGAAACATTCAGTACTTC. This gives the protein CASSLSQGNIQYF.

The chain carries TRBV19 and TRBJ1-4, with 7 bases fitting TRBD1. The germline CDR1 and CDR2 sequences are LNHDA and SQIVND (reference sequence). The length of the CDR3 is 13 residues. The ends lost 5 bases at V and 8 bases at J; junction bases unmatched: 5. As DNA, the CDR3 is TGTGCCAGTAGTCTTACCAGGGGGGAAAAACTGTTTTTT. Its protein product is CASSLTRGEKLFF.

This clone was recorded only once. The V call is TRBV6-1, the J call TRBJ2-7; TRBD2 aligns across 10 bases. Unmatched junction bases numbered 16, after V lost 3 bases and J lost 2 bases. CDR1 and CDR2 from the germline V gene are MNHNS and SASEGT. The CDR3 runs to 19 residues. CDR3 in amino acids: CASSDRGSTSGDPPYEQYF. The CDR3 coding sequence is TGTGCCAGCAGTGATCGGGGTAGTACTAGCGGGGACCCACCCTACGAGCAGTACTTC.

The table lists this clone with a few counts. The J gene is TRBJ2-1, the V gene TRBV7-8, with 7 bases lining up with TRBD2. The V and J ends lost 1 base and 5 bases, in that order; junction bases with no gene match: 5. The CDR3 is made up of 15 amino acids. Germline V gene data show CDR1 as SGHVS and CDR2 as FQNEAQ. As DNA, the CDR3 is TGTGCCAGCAGCTTAGGGGCTAGCGGAAACAATGAGCAGTTCTTC. Its protein product is CASSLGASGNNEQFF.

The chain couples TRBV11-2 to TRBJ2-5; D may be TRBD2 (5 bases). In germline, CDR1 is SGHAT, CDR2 FQNNGV. V dropped 1 base and J dropped 5 bases, with 8 bases sitting between them. CDR3 length: 13 residues. CDR3 nucleotides: TGTGCCAGCAGCTTAGGTAGGAGGGAGACCCAGTACTTC. Protein product: CASSLGRRETQYF.

The chain recombines TRBV10-3 with TRBJ1-2; 7 bases fit TRBD1. This CDR3 spans 13 amino acids. Trimming removed 3 bases from V and 3 bases from J; junction bases left unmatched: 1. CDR1 and CDR2 (germline): ENHRY, SYGVKD. For the CDR3, the DNA is TGTGCCATCAGTGACGGGACAGACTATGGCTACACCTTC. Translated, it gives CAISDGTDYGYTF.

This clone was seen just once. V is TRBV6-5 and J is TRBJ1-1; 8 nucleotides align to TRBD1. The CDR3 covers 11 residues. V was pared by 6 bases and J by 11 bases, with 5 bases of the junction left unmatched. Germline CDR1 is MNHEY and CDR2 is SVGAGI. CDR3 nucleotide sequence: TGTGCCAGCAGGACAGGGGAGGTGGCTTTCTTT. Residues: CASRTGEVAFF.

V gene TRBV11-2 combines with J gene TRBJ1-1; the D is unclear. CDR1 is SGHAT, CDR2 FQNNGV, per germline. The germline V and J ends were trimmed by 2 bases and 3 bases, with 7 bases remaining between them. CDR3 size: 13 residues. CDR3 protein: CASSLYADTEAFF. DNA of the CDR3: TGTGCCAGCAGCTTATACGCGGACACTGAAGCTTTCTTT.

This chain connects TRBV19 to TRBJ1-1; 7 nucleotides align to TRBD1. The V gene's germline CDR1 is LNHDA and CDR2 SQIVND (reference sequence). The ends lost 5 bases at V and 4 bases at J; junction bases unmatched: 4. This CDR3 is built from 13 residues. CDR3 sequence: CASSSDRVTEAFF. As DNA, the CDR3 is TGTGCCAGTAGTTCCGACAGGGTCACTGAAGCTTTCTTT.

The genes are TRBV7-3 and TRBJ2-7; a weak D match, TRBD2 (6 bases). Germline V gene sequence: CDR1 SGHTA, CDR2 FQGTGA. The CDR3 loop spans 15 amino acids. Trimming pared 5 bases from V and 0 bases from J, leaving 14 bases between. CDR3: CASSLGGSSSYEQYF. As DNA, the CDR3 is TGTGCCAGCAGCCTGGGAGGAAGCAGCTCCTACGAGCAGTACTTC.

V is TRBV10-3 and J is TRBJ2-7, with 8 bases identical to TRBD2. The CDR3 has 14 residues. J gave up 3 bases and V 4 bases, and 5 bases lay outside the gene matches. Germline assignment: CDR1 ENHRY and CDR2 SYGVKD. The CDR3 reads CAISVGTSGYEQYF. In DNA, the CDR3 is TGTGCCATCAGTGTAGGAACTAGCGGCTACGAGCAGTACTTC.

Turning to this clone: At one end, the junction sequence differs from germline, possibly due to a read error. This chain links TRBV7-7 with TRBJ2-7; TRBD1 matches at 8 bases. CDR1 and CDR2 from the germline V gene are SSHAT and FNYEAQ (reference sequence). The CDR3 is 16 residues long. CDR3 region: CASSPSLVGQEDEQYF. The CDR3 DNA reads TGTGCTAGCAGCCCGTCACTAGTGGGACAGGAGGACGAGCAGTACTTC.

The V gene is TRBV6-1, the J gene TRBJ1-2; 7 nucleotides agree with TRBD1. The CDR3 consists of 16 residues. V was clipped by 6 bases and J by 5 bases; unmatched bases: 15. CDR1 is MNHNS, CDR2 SASEGT, per germline. The CDR3 sequence is CASREPLAGGIYGYTF. CDR3 bases: TGTGCCAGCAGAGAACCCCTTGCAGGGGGTATTTATGGCTACACCTTC.